This T cell receptor (beta chain) was found in a study of blood T cell repertoires in COVID-19. About the research overall: Acute and convalescent COVID-19 specimens originated in the United States, Italy and Spain.

The CDR3 covers 15 residues. In germline, CDR1 is SGHDT, CDR2 YYEEEE. Trimming removed 1 base from V and 1 base from J, with 11 bases in between. This table comes from immunoSEQ multiplex PCR, and its TCRdb copy is limited to in-frame clones, with some not included. Among around 42,000 clones listed, about 85% were seen once. The V and J genes are TRBV5-6 and TRBJ2-5, with D perhaps TRBD1 (5 bases). This TCR derives from a woman in her 70s in a cohort sampled during active COVID-19. Sequenced material: peripheral blood. The CDR3 loop reads CASSLFRGLQETQYF. CDR3 coding DNA: TGTGCCAGCAGCTTGTTTAGGGGCCTCCAAGAGACCCAGTACTTC.